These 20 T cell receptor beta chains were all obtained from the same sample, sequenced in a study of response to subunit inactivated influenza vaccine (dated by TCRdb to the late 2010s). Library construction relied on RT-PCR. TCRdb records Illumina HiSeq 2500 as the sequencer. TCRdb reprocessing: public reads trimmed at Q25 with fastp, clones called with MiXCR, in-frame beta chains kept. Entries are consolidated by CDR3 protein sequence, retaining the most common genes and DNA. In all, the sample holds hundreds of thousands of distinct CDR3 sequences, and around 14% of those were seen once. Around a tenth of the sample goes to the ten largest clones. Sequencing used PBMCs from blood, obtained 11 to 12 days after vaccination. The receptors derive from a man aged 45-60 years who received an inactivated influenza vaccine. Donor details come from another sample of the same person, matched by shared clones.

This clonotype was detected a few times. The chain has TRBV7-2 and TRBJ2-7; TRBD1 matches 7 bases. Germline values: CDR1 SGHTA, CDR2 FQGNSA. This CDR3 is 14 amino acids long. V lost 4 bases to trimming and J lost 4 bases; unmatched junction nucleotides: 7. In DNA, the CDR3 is TGTGCCAGCAGCTCCGGGACAGCTATTTACGAGCAGTACTTC. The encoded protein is CASSSGTAIYEQYF.

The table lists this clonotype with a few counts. The CDR3, as DNA: TGCGCCAGCGACTACGGGTATGCAACTAACACCGGGGAGCTGTTTTTT. Amino acid sequence: CASDYGYATNTGELFF. The V and J genes are TRBV10-2 and TRBJ2-2; D perhaps matches TRBD2 (5 bases). Germline V CDR1 and CDR2: WSHSY, SAAADI. Trimming took off 8 bases at V and 2 bases at J, with 18 bases between the two ends. The CDR3 has 16 residues.

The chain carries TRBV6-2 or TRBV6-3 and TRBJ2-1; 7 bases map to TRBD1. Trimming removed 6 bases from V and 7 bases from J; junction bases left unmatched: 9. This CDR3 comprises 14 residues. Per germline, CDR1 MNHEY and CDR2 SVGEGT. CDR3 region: CASSPGQEGNEQFF. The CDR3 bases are TGTGCCAGCAGCCCCGGACAGGAAGGTAATGAGCAGTTCTTC.

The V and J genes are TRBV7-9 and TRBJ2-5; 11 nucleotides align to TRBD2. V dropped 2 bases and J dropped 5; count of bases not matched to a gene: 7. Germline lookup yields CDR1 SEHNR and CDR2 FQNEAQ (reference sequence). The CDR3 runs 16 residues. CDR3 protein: CASSLSSGRVAETQYF. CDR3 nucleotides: TGTGCCAGCAGCTTAAGTAGCGGGAGGGTTGCCGAGACCCAGTACTTC.

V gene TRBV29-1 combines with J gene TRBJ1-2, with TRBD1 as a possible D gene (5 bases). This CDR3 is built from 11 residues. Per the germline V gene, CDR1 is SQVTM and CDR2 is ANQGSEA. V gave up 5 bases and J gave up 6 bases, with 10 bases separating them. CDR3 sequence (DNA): TGCAGCGTTCCAGGGTTTGATGGCTACACCTTC. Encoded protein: CSVPGFDGYTF.

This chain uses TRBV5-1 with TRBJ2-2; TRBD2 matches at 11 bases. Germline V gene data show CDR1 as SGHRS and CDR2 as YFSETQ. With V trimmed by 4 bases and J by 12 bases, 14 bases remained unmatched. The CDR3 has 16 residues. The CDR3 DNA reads TGCGCCAGCAGCCCGGGACTAGCGGTGGCTGTGGGGAAGCTGTTTTTT. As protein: CASSPGLAVAVGKLFF. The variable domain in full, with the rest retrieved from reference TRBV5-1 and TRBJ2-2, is KAGVTQTPRYLIKTRGQQVTLSCSPISGHRSVSWYQQTPGQGLQFLFEYFSETQRNKGNFPGRFSGRQFSNSRSEMNVSTLELGDSALYLCASSPGLAVAVGKLFFGEGSRLTVL.

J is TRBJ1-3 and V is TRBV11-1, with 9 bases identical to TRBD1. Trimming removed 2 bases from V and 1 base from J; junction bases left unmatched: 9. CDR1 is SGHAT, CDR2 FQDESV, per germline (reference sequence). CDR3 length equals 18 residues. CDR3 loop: CASSLLLGQGRSGNTIYF. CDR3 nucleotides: TGTGCCAGCAGCTTACTCCTGGGACAGGGCAGGTCTGGAAACACCATATATTTT.

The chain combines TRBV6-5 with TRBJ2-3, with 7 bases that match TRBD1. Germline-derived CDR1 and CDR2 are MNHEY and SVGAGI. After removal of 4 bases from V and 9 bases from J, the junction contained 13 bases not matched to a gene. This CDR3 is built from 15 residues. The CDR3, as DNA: TGTGCCAGCAGTTCGGACAGGAGCCTCAGGACGACGCAGTATTTT. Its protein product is CASSSDRSLRTTQYF.

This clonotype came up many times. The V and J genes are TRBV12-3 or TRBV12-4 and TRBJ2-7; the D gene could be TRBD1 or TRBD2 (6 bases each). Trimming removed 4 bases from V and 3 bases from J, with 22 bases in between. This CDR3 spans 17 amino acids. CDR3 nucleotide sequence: TGTGCCAGCAGTTCTGACCCCGGGACACGGAGGGGCTACGAGCAGTACTTC. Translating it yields CASSSDPGTRRGYEQYF.

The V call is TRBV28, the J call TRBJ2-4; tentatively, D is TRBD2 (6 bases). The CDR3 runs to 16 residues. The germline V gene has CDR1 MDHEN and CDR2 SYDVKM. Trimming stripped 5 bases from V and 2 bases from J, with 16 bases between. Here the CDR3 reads CASSTAGRDTKNIQYF. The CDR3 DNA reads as TGTGCCAGCAGTACAGCGGGCCGAGATACCAAAAACATTCAGTACTTC.

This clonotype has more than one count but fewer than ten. The CDR3 sequence is CASSMTGGASNSPLHF. Written as DNA, the CDR3 is TGCGCCAGCAGCATGACAGGGGGCGCCTCTAATTCACCCCTCCACTTT. This chain links TRBV5-1 with TRBJ1-6; TRBD1 aligns across 10 bases. CDR1 and CDR2 (germline): SGHRS, YFSETQ. This CDR3 is 16 amino acids long. Unmatched junction bases numbered 7, after V lost 4 bases and J lost 6 bases.

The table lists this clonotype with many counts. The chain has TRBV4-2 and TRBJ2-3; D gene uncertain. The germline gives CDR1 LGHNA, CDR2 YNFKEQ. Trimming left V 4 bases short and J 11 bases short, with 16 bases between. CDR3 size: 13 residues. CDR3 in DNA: TGTGCCAGCAGCCCCTTCGGAACGTGGTGGCAGTATTTT. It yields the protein CASSPFGTWWQYF.

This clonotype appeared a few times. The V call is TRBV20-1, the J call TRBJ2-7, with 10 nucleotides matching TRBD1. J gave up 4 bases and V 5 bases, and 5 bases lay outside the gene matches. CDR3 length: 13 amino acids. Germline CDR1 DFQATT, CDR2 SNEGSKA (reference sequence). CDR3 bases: TGCAGTGCTCCCGGGACAGGGGAATACGAGCAGTACTTC. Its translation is CSAPGTGEYEQYF.

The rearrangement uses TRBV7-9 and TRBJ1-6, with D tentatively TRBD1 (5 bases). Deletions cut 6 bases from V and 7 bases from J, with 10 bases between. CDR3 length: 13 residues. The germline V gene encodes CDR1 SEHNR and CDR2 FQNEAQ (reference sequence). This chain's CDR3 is CASSGGDNSPLHF. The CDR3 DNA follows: TGTGCCAGCAGTGGAGGGGACAATTCACCCCTCCACTTT.

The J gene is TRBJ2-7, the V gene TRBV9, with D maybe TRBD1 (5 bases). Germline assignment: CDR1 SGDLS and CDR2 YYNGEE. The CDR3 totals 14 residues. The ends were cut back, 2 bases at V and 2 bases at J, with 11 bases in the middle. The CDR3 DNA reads TGTGCCAGCAGCGTCGGCAGGGCCGCCTACGAGCAGTACTTC. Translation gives CASSVGRAAYEQYF.

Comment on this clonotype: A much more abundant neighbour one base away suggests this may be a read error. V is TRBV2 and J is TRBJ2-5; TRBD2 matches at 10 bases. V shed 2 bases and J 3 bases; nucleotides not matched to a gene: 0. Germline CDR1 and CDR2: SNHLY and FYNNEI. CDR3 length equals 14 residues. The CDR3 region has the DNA TGTGCCAGCAGTGAACTAGCGGGAGAAGAGACCCAGTACTTC. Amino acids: CASSELAGEETQYF.

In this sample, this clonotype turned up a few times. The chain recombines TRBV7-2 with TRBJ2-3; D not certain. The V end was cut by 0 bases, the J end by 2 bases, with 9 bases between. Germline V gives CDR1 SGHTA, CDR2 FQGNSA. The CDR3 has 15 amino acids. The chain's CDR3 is CASSLAQPPTDTQYF. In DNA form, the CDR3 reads TGTGCCAGCAGCTTAGCCCAGCCACCCACAGATACGCAGTATTTT.

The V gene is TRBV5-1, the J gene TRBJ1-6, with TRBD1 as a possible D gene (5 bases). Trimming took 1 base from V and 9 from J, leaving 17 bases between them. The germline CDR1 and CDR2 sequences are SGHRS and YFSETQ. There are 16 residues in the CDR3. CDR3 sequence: CASSLNGPGAISPLHF. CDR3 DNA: TGCGCCAGCAGCTTGAACGGTCCCGGGGCGATTTCACCCCTCCACTTT.

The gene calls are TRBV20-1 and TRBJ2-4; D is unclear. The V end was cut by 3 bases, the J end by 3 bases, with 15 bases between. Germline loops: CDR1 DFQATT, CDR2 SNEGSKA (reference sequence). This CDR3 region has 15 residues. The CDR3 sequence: CSASPDANGKNIQYF. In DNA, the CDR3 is TGCAGTGCTAGTCCCGACGCTAATGGCAAAAACATTCAGTACTTC.

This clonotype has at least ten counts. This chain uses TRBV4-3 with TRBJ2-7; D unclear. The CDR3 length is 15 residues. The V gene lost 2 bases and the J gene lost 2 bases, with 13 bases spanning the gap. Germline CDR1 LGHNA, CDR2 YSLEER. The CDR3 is CASSQSPTPAYEQYF. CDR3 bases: TGCGCCAGCAGCCAATCACCCACACCCGCCTACGAGCAGTACTTC.